The source of this TCR beta chain is a study of blood T cell repertoires in COVID-19. Sequencing used immunoSEQ multiplex PCR; TCRdb keeps in-frame clones, though not all of them. The sample lists roughly 340,000 clones, around 91% occurring once. CDR1 is MDHEN, CDR2 SYDVKM, per germline. The CDR3 runs 13 residues. V gave up 3 bases and J gave up 1 base, with 6 bases separating them. This clonotype originated in a woman younger than 30 who had recovered from COVID-19. Sequences were obtained from peripheral blood. V usage is TRBV28 and J usage is TRBJ2-5, with unresolved D. The CDR3 region has the DNA TGTGCCAGCAGTTTTGTCTCCCAAGAGACCCAGTACTTC. Translation gives CASSFVSQETQYF.